This T cell receptor beta chain stems from a study of T cell responses to AZD1222 COVID-19 vaccine. Study-level points and caveats: Regions left unmutated in variants are reportedly the target of nearly half of spike-specific TCRs. Clonal diversity may have been underestimated in mostly white British donors. Recipients of two AZD1222 doses showed rising Spike-specific TCR breadth and depth. Repertoire sampling occurred only after the peak T cell response.

Generated by immunoSEQ multiplex PCR, the TCRdb table keeps only in-frame clones and is missing some. This table has roughly 90,000 clones, around 87% appearing once. Of note for this clone: Its target is unknown.

Germline V lookup: CDR1 KGHSH, CDR2 LQKENI. This CDR3 comprises 13 residues. V lost 2 bases and J lost 5, with 7 bases in between. The sequencing used peripheral blood, collected 28 days after the second AZD1222 dose. The sequence was obtained from an adult who received the AZD1222 COVID-19 vaccine. V usage is TRBV18 and J usage is TRBJ1-5; D not certain. CDR3 nucleotides: TGTGCCAGCTCACCAGGGGAAGATCAGCCCCAGCATTTT. It is translated as CASSPGEDQPQHF.